Each of the 8 T cell receptor beta chains below was sequenced from the same sample in a study of spatial heterogeneity in lung cancer. TCRdb used MiXCR to reprocess the 5' RACE reads, holding one entry per CDR3 protein. There are thousands of distinct CDR3 sequences in the sample; approximately 3.5% occur only once, and 16% lies in the top ten. Indicated time point: sample taken at primary tumor resection. Sequencing used lung tissue, obtained at surgery. Receptor source: a human donor with early-stage non-small cell lung cancer.

Judged by abundance, this clonotype is medium-sized. The size of this beta chain means little, since it is a stray read in a library made for alpha chains. The CDR3: CACTDRGRTYEQYF. CDR3 coding DNA: TGTGCCTGCACGGACAGGGGGCGAACCTACGAGCAGTACTTC. J is TRBJ2-7 and V is TRBV30; 11 positions agree with TRBD1. CDR3 length: 14 residues. V shed 6 bases and J 2 bases; nucleotides not matched to a gene: 6. CDR1 GTSNPN and CDR2 SVGIG come from the germline V gene (reference sequence). Drawing the rest from reference TRBV30 and TRBJ2-7, the complete variable domain is SQTIHQWPATLVQPVGSPLSLECTVEGTSNPNLYWYRQAAGRGLQLLFYSVGIGQISSEVPQNLSASRPQDRQFILSSKKLLLSDSGFYLCACTDRGRTYEQYFGPGTRLTVT.

In its sample, this clonotype is large. Little can be read into the size of this beta chain, an off-target read in a library designed for alpha chains. This chain uses TRBV7-2 with TRBJ2-3; D ambiguous. V shed 4 bases and J shed 0 bases, with 17 bases lying between them. Germline CDR1 SGHTA, CDR2 FQGNSA. The CDR3 has 17 amino acids. CDR3 loop: CASSSPKWDSSTDTQYF. As DNA, the CDR3 is TGTGCCAGCAGCTCCCCCAAGTGGGATTCTAGCACAGATACGCAGTATTTT.

This clonotype was seen repeatedly, ten times or more. Within a library made for alpha chains, this beta chain is off target, and its count is uninformative. The chain employs TRBV10-3 and TRBJ1-1, with 12 bases identical to TRBD1. V lost 5 bases to trimming and J lost 1 base; unmatched junction nucleotides: 8. The CDR3 spans 17 residues. Germline CDR1 is ENHRY and CDR2 is SYGVKD. CDR3 sequence (DNA): TGTGCCATCAGTTCTCCGGGACAGGGGGCGAGGAACACTGAAGCTTTCTTT. It specifies CAISSPGQGARNTEAFF.

This clonotype is classed as medium-sized. This beta chain is off target for a library built for alpha chains, so its abundance means little. This chain connects TRBV6-5 to TRBJ2-5, with 8 bases fitting TRBD1. The length of the CDR3 is 13 residues. The ends lost 6 bases at V and 4 bases at J; junction bases unmatched: 4. Germline-derived CDR1 and CDR2 are MNHEY and SVGAGI. The DNA for the CDR3 is TGTGCCAGCAGAAGGACAGGGACAGAGACCCAGTACTTC. This sequence encodes CASRRTGTETQYF.

In its sample, this clonotype ranks as medium-sized. The library was prepared for alpha chains; this beta chain is a stray read, so its frequency means little. V and J are TRBV5-1 and TRBJ2-2, with unresolved D. Trimming took 5 bases from V and 4 from J, leaving 9 bases between them. The germline gives CDR1 SGHRS, CDR2 YFSETQ. This CDR3 comprises 13 residues. CDR3 coding DNA: TGCGCCAGCAGAGAACCCGCCACCGGGGAGCTGTTTTTT. Amino acid sequence: CASREPATGELFF.

This clonotype was counted a few times. Since the library was made to target alpha chains, this beta chain is a stray read and its abundance is not meaningful. The V and J genes are TRBV12-3 or TRBV12-4 and TRBJ2-4; D might be TRBD2 (6 bases). The CDR3 is 14 residues long. V lost 2 bases to trimming and J lost 6 bases, with 11 bases between them. The CDR3 DNA is TGTGCCAGCAGTTTAAGGGAGGCGGGAAACATTCAGTACTTC. It is translated as CASSLREAGNIQYF.

This clonotype rates as medium-sized. Being off target in a library aimed at alpha chains, this beta chain has a size of little meaning. The gene calls are TRBV7-8 and TRBJ2-1; 11 bases are shared with TRBD2. The J segment lost 7 bases and the V segment lost 1 base, leaving 3 bases of the junction unmatched. The CDR3 is 15 residues long. CDR1 and CDR2 from the germline V gene are SGHVS and FQNEAQ. CDR3 in amino acids: CASSLGLAGGNEQFF. CDR3 sequence (DNA): TGTGCCAGCAGCTTAGGTCTAGCGGGGGGTAATGAGCAGTTCTTC.

This clonotype was counted ten times or more. This beta chain lies outside the target of a library built for alpha chains; its clone size means little. This chain joins TRBV7-6 and TRBJ1-5, with D unresolved. CDR3 size: 14 residues. The V and J ends lost 1 base and 7 bases respectively, with 11 bases between them. Per germline, CDR1 SGHVS and CDR2 FNYEAQ. The CDR3 bases are TGTGCCAGCAGCTTAGGGACCCTAGGGCAGCCCCAGCATTTT. This gives the protein CASSLGTLGQPQHF.